Listed below are T cell receptor beta chains from one sample, sequenced in a study of cytomegalovirus exposure and HLA in healthy donors. TCRdb's table, derived via immunoSEQ multiplex PCR, lists solely in-frame clones and lacks some. The sample records fewer than 200,000 clones, 75% to 85% being singletons. Material for sequencing was PBMCs. The receptor source for this set is a girl aged 2-9 years in good health and CMV-seropositive. The CDR3 runs from the conserved cysteine through the conserved F or W. The order of the fields is clone size, V gene, J gene, D gene, CDR3 protein, CDR3 DNA. A D gene is named only where the DNA matches it firmly. Clone size is given for some rows only: seen once, a few or many times, or a class if the clone is expanded.

-	TRBV20-1	TRBJ1-1	-	CSAGQNTEAFF	TGCAGTGCCGGACAGAACACTGAAGCTTTCTTT
-	TRBV5-1	TRBJ1-1	-	CASSPQGGDTEAFF	TGCGCCAGCAGCCCCCAGGGTGGGGACACTGAAGCTTTCTTT
-	TRBV28	TRBJ1-1	-	CASLPWGGEGTEAFF	TGTGCCAGCCTCCCCTGGGGAGGGGAGGGCACTGAAGCTTTCTTT
-	TRBV29-1	TRBJ2-3	TRBD2	CSVEGLAGGTTDTQYF	TGCAGCGTTGAAGGACTAGCGGGAGGCACCACAGATACGCAGTATTTT
-	TRBV9	TRBJ1-3	TRBD1	CASSVGNRGAGNTIYF	TGTGCCAGCAGCGTAGGGAACAGGGGCGCCGGAAACACCATATATTTT
-	TRBV14	TRBJ1-1	TRBD1	CAPSGDRLNTEAFF	TGTGCCCCCTCCGGGGACAGACTGAACACTGAAGCTTTCTTT
few	TRBV6-6	TRBJ2-7	TRBD1	CASSYSGTGNPYEQYF	TGTGCCAGCAGTTACTCGGGGACAGGGAACCCTTACGAGCAGTACTTC
-	TRBV7-2	TRBJ2-4	TRBD2	CASSYERGAKNIQYF	TGTGCCAGCAGTTACGAGCGGGGCGCCAAAAACATTCAGTACTTC
-	TRBV7-9	TRBJ1-1	-	CASSPWQREGRNTEAFF	TGTGCCAGCAGCCCTTGGCAGCGGGAAGGGAGGAACACTGAAGCTTTCTTT
-	TRBV6-5	TRBJ2-7	TRBD2	CASSRTSFDEQYF	TGTGCCAGCAGTAGGACTAGCTTCGACGAGCAGTACTTC
-	TRBV6-5	TRBJ2-1	TRBD2	CASQEREGDNEQFF	TGTGCCAGCCAGGAGCGGGAGGGCGACAATGAGCAGTTCTTC
-	TRBV10-3	TRBJ2-2	-	CAVISGNTGELFF	TGTGCCGTCATTAGCGGGAACACCGGGGAGCTGTTTTTT
-	TRBV7-3	TRBJ2-1	TRBD2	CASSLLAGAHNEQFF	TGTGCCAGCAGCCTTCTAGCGGGAGCCCACAATGAGCAGTTCTTC
-	TRBV7-9	TRBJ1-2	TRBD1	CASSFFPGTGGFYGYTF	TGTGCCAGCAGCTTTTTTCCCGGGACAGGGGGCTTCTATGGCTACACCTTC
-	TRBV4-1	TRBJ2-1	-	CASSQLDGPGGNEQFF	TGCGCCAGCAGCCAACTTGATGGCCCCGGGGGCAATGAGCAGTTCTTC
-	TRBV25-1	TRBJ2-1	-	CASSERYRGYNEQFF	TGTGCCAGCAGTGAAAGGTATAGGGGGTACAATGAGCAGTTCTTC
few	TRBV29-1	TRBJ1-2	-	CSVGAGANYGYTF	TGCAGCGTTGGGGCAGGGGCTAACTATGGCTACACCTTC
-	TRBV6-5	TRBJ1-1	-	CASSYGGYSTEAFF	TGTGCCAGCAGTTACGGGGGGTACAGCACTGAAGCTTTCTTT
few	TRBV4-1	TRBJ1-5	-	CASSPRQADQPQHF	TGCGCCAGCAGCCCGCGACAGGCCGATCAGCCCCAGCATTTT
-	TRBV9	TRBJ2-2	TRBD1	CASSVRTGGPAGNTGELFF	TGTGCCAGCAGCGTCAGGACAGGGGGCCCAGCGGGGAACACCGGGGAGCTGTTTTTT
-	TRBV28	TRBJ1-3	-	CASSPSGARGNTIYF	TGTGCCAGCAGCCCCAGTGGGGCTAGGGGAAACACCATATATTTT
-	TRBV5-1	TRBJ1-1	-	CASSSFPRRGGNEAFF	TGCGCCAGCAGTTCTTTCCCCAGGAGGGGGGGTAATGAAGCTTTCTTT
-	TRBV2	TRBJ2-2	-	CASVGSQGYNAGELFF	TGTGCCAGCGTCGGATCGCAGGGTTATAATGCCGGGGAGCTGTTTTTT
-	TRBV9	TRBJ1-2	-	CASSVGRGGYTF	TGTGCCAGCAGCGTAGGCAGGGGCGGCTACACCTTC
-	TRBV29-1	TRBJ1-1	-	CSVVLGATEAFF	TGCAGCGTCGTGTTGGGGGCCACTGAAGCTTTCTTT
-	TRBV7-9	TRBJ1-5	-	CASSLEGEVGNQPQHF	TGTGCCAGCAGCTTAGAGGGAGAGGTGGGCAATCAGCCCCAGCATTTT
-	TRBV2	TRBJ2-5	TRBD1	CASSEGTGGKETQYF	TGTGCCAGCAGTGAAGGGACAGGGGGGAAAGAGACCCAGTACTTC
-	TRBV5-6	TRBJ2-1	TRBD2	CASSPRTSGRGNEQFF	TGTGCCAGCAGCCCCCGGACTAGCGGGAGAGGAAATGAGCAGTTCTTC
-	TRBV29-1	TRBJ2-7	-	CSVVRWHFRGMYEQYF	TGCAGCGTTGTCCGTTGGCATTTTCGGGGGATGTACGAGCAGTACTTC
-	TRBV11-3	TRBJ2-1	TRBD2	CASSVTSASSYNEQFF	TGTGCCAGCAGCGTCACTAGCGCGAGCTCCTACAATGAGCAGTTCTTC
-	TRBV30	TRBJ2-7	-	CAWSVGGRAYEQYF	TGTGCCTGGAGTGTAGGGGGGAGGGCATACGAGCAGTACTTC
-	TRBV7-9	TRBJ1-5	-	CASSLGTHGNQPQHF	TGTGCCAGCAGCTTAGGAACCCACGGTAATCAGCCCCAGCATTTT
-	TRBV6-1	TRBJ1-2	-	CASSWWGPNYGYTF	TGTGCCAGCAGTTGGTGGGGCCCTAACTATGGCTACACCTTC
-	TRBV10-1	TRBJ2-2	-	CASSDQGFEDTGELFF	TGCGCCAGCAGTGATCAGGGGTTCGAGGACACCGGGGAGCTGTTTTTT
-	TRBV19	TRBJ1-4	TRBD1	CASSDLTGGKLFF	TGTGCCAGTAGTGACCTGACAGGGGGAAAACTGTTTTTT
-	TRBV28	TRBJ1-2	TRBD1	CASSTPGQTYGYTF	TGTGCCAGCAGTACACCGGGACAGACTTATGGCTACACCTTC
-	TRBV28	TRBJ2-2	TRBD1	CASYRTGANTGELFF	TGTGCCAGCTATCGGACAGGGGCGAACACCGGGGAGCTGTTTTTT
-	TRBV2	TRBJ2-6	-	CASSLLGANVLTF	TGTGCCAGCTCCCTTCTTGGGGCCAACGTCCTGACTTTC
-	TRBV29-1	TRBJ2-5	-	CSVEWGWGWGETQYF	TGCAGCGTTGAATGGGGTTGGGGCTGGGGAGAGACCCAGTACTTC
-	TRBV11-2	TRBJ2-3	TRBD2	CASSLGGGTLSSTDTQYF	TGTGCCAGCAGCTTAGGGGGGGGGACTCTATCTAGCACAGATACGCAGTATTTT
-	TRBV28	TRBJ1-6	-	CAAEASSYNSPLHF	TGTGCCGCCGAGGCATCCTCCTATAATTCACCCCTCCACTTT
-	TRBV18	TRBJ2-2	-	CASSPPGRRGGGELFF	TGTGCCAGCTCACCCCCGGGTCGTCGAGGTGGCGGGGAGCTGTTTTTT
once	TRBV2	TRBJ2-1	-	CASRELGSSYNEQFF	TGTGCCAGCAGGGAACTAGGGAGCTCCTACAATGAGCAGTTCTTC
-	TRBV9	TRBJ2-7	TRBD1	CASSVAPTGGGEQYF	TGTGCCAGCAGCGTAGCCCCTACAGGGGGTGGCGAGCAGTACTTC
-	TRBV30	TRBJ2-3	-	CAWSVAAVSTDTQYF	TGTGCCTGGAGTGTCGCTGCGGTGAGCACAGATACGCAGTATTTT
once	TRBV19	TRBJ2-7	-	CASRDGTRGGEQYF	TGTGCCAGTAGAGACGGAACCCGGGGTGGCGAGCAGTACTTC
-	TRBV2	TRBJ1-1	-	CASRRGLAAEAFF	TGTGCCAGCAGAAGGGGTTTAGCGGCTGAAGCTTTCTTT
-	TRBV5-1	TRBJ1-1	-	CASSSFTEAFF	TGCGCCAGCAGCTCCTTTACTGAAGCTTTCTTT
-	TRBV27	TRBJ2-7	TRBD2	CASSPDGLARTYEQYF	TGTGCCAGCAGCCCCGACGGACTAGCGAGGACCTACGAGCAGTACTTC
-	TRBV2	TRBJ2-7	TRBD2	CASSEGGRADEQYF	TGTGCCAGCAGTGAGGGTGGGAGGGCCGACGAGCAGTACTTC
-	TRBV11-3	TRBJ2-2	TRBD2	CASSLGGSETGELFF	TGTGCCAGCAGCTTGGGCGGGAGTGAGACCGGGGAGCTGTTTTTT
-	TRBV28	TRBJ1-5	TRBD1	CASSLSDRGDQPQHF	TGTGCCAGCAGTTTATCCGACAGGGGTGATCAGCCCCAGCATTTT
-	TRBV13	TRBJ2-5	-	CASSLGEGADRETQYF	TGTGCCAGCAGCTTAGGGGAGGGGGCGGATAGAGAGACCCAGTACTTC